This is a list of T cell receptor beta chains from one sample in a study of blood T cell repertoires in COVID-19. Data came from immunoSEQ multiplex PCR; TCRdb stores just in-frame clones and leaves some out. Among 150,000 to 200,000 clones, roughly four fifths were seen once, and the ten largest hold 8% to 13%. Sequenced: peripheral blood. These receptors originate from a man between 60 and 75 years old with active or convalescent COVID-19. Both conserved end residues are part of each CDR3. D genes are given only for firm matches. The size field is filled for only some rows; it gives once, few, many or a size class.

V gene: TRBV5-4; clone size: NA; D gene: TRBD2; J gene: TRBJ2-3; CDR3 protein: CASSSLLAGEDTQYF; CDR3 DNA: TGTGCCAGCAGCTCCTTACTAGCGGGAGAAGATACGCAGTATTTT
V gene: TRBV5-1; clone size: NA; D gene: TRBD2; J gene: TRBJ2-5; CDR3 protein: CASSSGTSVQETQYF; CDR3 DNA: TGCGCCAGCAGCAGCGGGACTAGCGTCCAAGAGACCCAGTACTTC
V gene: TRBV6-5; clone size: NA; D gene: TRBD1; J gene: TRBJ1-5; CDR3 protein: CASRQGQGDQPQHF; CDR3 DNA: TGTGCCAGCAGGCAGGGACAGGGGGATCAGCCCCAGCATTTT
V gene: TRBV7-9; clone size: NA; D gene: TRBD1; J gene: TRBJ1-4; CDR3 protein: CASSGWIGQGNEKLFF; CDR3 DNA: TGTGCCAGCAGCGGCTGGATCGGACAGGGGAATGAAAAACTGTTTTTT
V gene: TRBV3-1/TRBV3-2; clone size: few; D gene: TRBD1; J gene: TRBJ1-1; CDR3 protein: CASSQPTGELSEAFF; CDR3 DNA: TGTGCCAGCAGCCAACCTACAGGGGAGCTCTCCGAAGCTTTCTTT
V gene: TRBV7-9; clone size: NA; D gene: TRBD1; J gene: TRBJ2-5; CDR3 protein: CASSFYRGRETQYF; CDR3 DNA: TGTGCCAGCAGCTTTTACAGGGGGCGAGAGACCCAGTACTTC
V gene: TRBV19; clone size: NA; D gene: TRBD2; J gene: TRBJ2-7; CDR3 protein: CASKERDSYEQYF; CDR3 DNA: TGTGCCAGCAAAGAGCGGGACTCCTACGAGCAGTACTTC
V gene: TRBV29-1; clone size: once; D gene: TRBD1; J gene: TRBJ1-4; CDR3 protein: CSVDTGEREKLFF; CDR3 DNA: TGCAGCGTTGATACAGGGGAGAGGGAAAAACTGTTTTTT
V gene: TRBV11-2; clone size: once; D gene: NA; J gene: TRBJ2-7; CDR3 protein: CASSLTRGGDYEQYF; CDR3 DNA: TGTGCCAGCAGCTTAACCCGAGGAGGGGACTACGAGCAGTACTTC
V gene: TRBV19; clone size: NA; D gene: NA; J gene: TRBJ1-6; CDR3 protein: CASSIGQGLDNSPLHF; CDR3 DNA: TGTGCCAGTAGTATCGGCCAGGGGTTAGATAATTCACCCCTCCACTTT
V gene: TRBV3-1/TRBV3-2; clone size: once; D gene: NA; J gene: TRBJ2-7; CDR3 protein: CASSQGQGYEQYF; CDR3 DNA: TGTGCCAGCAGCCAAGGTCAGGGCTACGAGCAGTACTTC
V gene: TRBV29-1; clone size: NA; D gene: TRBD1; J gene: TRBJ1-3; CDR3 protein: CSARTGSGNTIYF; CDR3 DNA: TGCAGCGCTAGGACAGGCTCTGGAAACACCATATATTTT
V gene: TRBV5-1; clone size: NA; D gene: TRBD2; J gene: TRBJ2-5; CDR3 protein: CASSSGTSGKETQYF; CDR3 DNA: TGCGCCAGCAGCTCGGGGACTAGCGGGAAAGAGACCCAGTACTTC
V gene: TRBV5-1; clone size: NA; D gene: TRBD2; J gene: TRBJ2-7; CDR3 protein: CASSLLSSGSSYEQYF; CDR3 DNA: TGCGCCAGCAGCTTGTTAAGTAGCGGGAGCTCCTACGAGCAGTACTTC
V gene: TRBV20-1; clone size: NA; D gene: NA; J gene: TRBJ2-7; CDR3 protein: CSARGSYEQYF; CDR3 DNA: TGCAGTGCTAGGGGCAGCTACGAGCAGTACTTC
V gene: TRBV19; clone size: NA; D gene: NA; J gene: TRBJ1-5; CDR3 protein: CASSIGGGGSNQPQHF; CDR3 DNA: TGTGCCAGTAGTATAGGAGGTGGGGGGAGCAATCAGCCCCAGCATTTT
V gene: TRBV4-1; clone size: NA; D gene: NA; J gene: TRBJ2-3; CDR3 protein: CASSHNPGESTDTQYF; CDR3 DNA: TGCGCCAGCAGCCATAACCCAGGGGAGAGCACAGATACGCAGTATTTT
V gene: TRBV5-4; clone size: many; D gene: TRBD2; J gene: TRBJ2-3; CDR3 protein: CASSLAGRARDTQYF; CDR3 DNA: TGTGCCAGCAGCTTGGCCGGGAGGGCAAGAGATACGCAGTATTTT
V gene: TRBV7-2; clone size: NA; D gene: TRBD1; J gene: TRBJ2-5; CDR3 protein: CASSPDRGRETQYF; CDR3 DNA: TGTGCCAGCAGCCCCGACAGGGGGAGAGAGACCCAGTACTTC
V gene: TRBV25-1; clone size: NA; D gene: TRBD1; J gene: TRBJ1-4; CDR3 protein: CASSEHGTDEKLFF; CDR3 DNA: TGTGCCAGCAGTGAACACGGGACAGATGAAAAACTGTTTTTT
V gene: TRBV7-2; clone size: NA; D gene: TRBD1; J gene: TRBJ1-2; CDR3 protein: CASSLETGGMNYGYTF; CDR3 DNA: TGTGCCAGCAGCTTAGAAACAGGGGGTATGAACTATGGCTACACCTTC
V gene: TRBV6-5; clone size: NA; D gene: TRBD1; J gene: TRBJ2-3; CDR3 protein: CASSYSQGNTDTQYF; CDR3 DNA: TGTGCCAGCAGTTACTCACAGGGGAACACAGATACGCAGTATTTT
V gene: TRBV27; clone size: few; D gene: NA; J gene: TRBJ2-1; CDR3 protein: CASSLVQGVAYNEQFF; CDR3 DNA: TGTGCCAGCAGTTTAGTACAGGGTGTAGCCTACAATGAGCAGTTCTTC
V gene: TRBV19; clone size: NA; D gene: NA; J gene: TRBJ2-5; CDR3 protein: CASSIAARNQETQYF; CDR3 DNA: TGTGCCAGTAGTATAGCGGCTAGGAATCAAGAGACCCAGTACTTC
V gene: TRBV29-1; clone size: NA; D gene: TRBD1; J gene: TRBJ1-4; CDR3 protein: CSVSGTGGSNEKLFF; CDR3 DNA: TGCAGCGTTTCCGGGACAGGGGGTAGTAATGAAAAACTGTTTTTT